Sequencing of this T cell receptor beta chain was carried out in a study of a mutant IDH1 vaccine in newly diagnosed glioma (dated by TCRdb to the early 2020s). With regard to the full study: Of the 25 to 35 patients who were treated, about 60% were male and approximately 38% were female, and the mean age was about 40 years. Prior to enrollment, standard therapy consisting of radiotherapy alone, temozolomide alone, or radiochemotherapy with temozolomide had been administered to patients, with the combination being received by most patients. Peripheral blood samples were drawn at six visits, namely V03 (baseline), V05, V07, V10, V12 and V13. Longitudinal TCRB deep sequencing was done for 25 to 30 treated patients, wherever samples were available for exploratory analyses. Findings and caveats that apply to the study as a whole: Availability determined which PBMC samples were chosen for TCRB deep sequencing. The authors stated that sample limitations prevented analyses of patient blood samples from being reproduced. Immune responses induced by the vaccine were seen in roughly 95% of patients across multiple MHC alleles. Changes in the top peripheral T cell clonotypes picked up by TCRB sequencing did not appear to be linked to pseudoprogression.

The meaning of the sample's time point label: baseline, week 1 (first vaccination visit). This specimen's treatment or condition label, per the study, means: pre-vaccination baseline after standard-of-care therapy. All donors had newly diagnosed IDH1-mutant astrocytomas of WHO grade 3 or 4 that showed loss of nuclear ATRX. The samples were drawn from NOA16, a multicentre, single-arm, open-label phase I trial in Germany that tested a mutant IDH1 peptide vaccine in humans for the first time. Visit V03 blood draws served as the baseline sample for immunogenicity testing. Genomic DNA for TCRB sequencing was extracted from EDTA blood using the DNeasy Blood and Tissue Kit. The library relied on the immunoSEQ multiplex PCR assay. Following the manufacturer's protocol, the hsTCRB Kit was used to amplify rearranged TCR beta chain sequences. Sequencing of TCRB libraries was carried out on an Illumina MiSeq. Concerning the study's data processing: The proprietary platform of the kit vendor was used for demultiplexing, trimming and gene mapping. This immuneACCESS table, as held by TCRdb, lists in-frame sequences with V and J called but not all clones. Of the missing ones, under half trace to an unresolved V gene in checked studies; the others have no known cause. D and trimming were read from the DNA, whereas the V and J calls and clone size are those reported in that table. A total of about 98,000 clones appear in this sample, 70% to 90% of them only once. Roughly 0.54% of the sample lies in the top ten.

Comment on this clone: Its antigen remains unidentified. Base qualities are not recorded, but no much larger clone differs from it by a single base.

At the junction V is shortened by 4 bases and J by 4 bases; bases outside the gene matches: 11. The cysteine opens and the phenylalanine closes a CDR3 of 17 amino acids. Only the CDR3 part of the read is kept: 51 bases, read in frame from the first base. CDR1 SGHRS and CDR2 YFSETQ are derived from the germline V gene. Specimen: PBMCs, collected from a glioma patient treated with radiotherapy, temozolomide or both. The V and J genes are TRBV5-1 and TRBJ2-1; TRBD2 lines up with 10 middle nucleotides. The clonotype comes from a woman aged 50 to 65 with glioma. The CDR3 here reads CASSNSPSGSWYNEQFF. At the DNA level, the sequence is TGCGCCAGCAGCAATTCCCCTAGCGGGAGTTGGTACAATGAGCAGTTCTTC.